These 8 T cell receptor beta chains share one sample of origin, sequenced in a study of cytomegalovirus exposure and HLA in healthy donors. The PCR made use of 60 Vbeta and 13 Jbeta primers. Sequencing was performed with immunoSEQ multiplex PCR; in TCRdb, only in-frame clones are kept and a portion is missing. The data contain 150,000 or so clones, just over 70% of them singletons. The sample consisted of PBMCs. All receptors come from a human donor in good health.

The CDR3 reads CASSLGRNSPLHF. The CDR3 nucleotides are TGTGCCAGCAGTTTGGGCAGAAATTCACCCCTCCACTTT. The chain combines TRBV27 with TRBJ1-6; D unclear. CDR1 and CDR2 from the germline V gene are MNHEY and SMNVEV (reference sequence). The V gene lost 3 bases and the J gene lost 7 bases, with 7 bases spanning the gap. This CDR3 comprises 13 residues.

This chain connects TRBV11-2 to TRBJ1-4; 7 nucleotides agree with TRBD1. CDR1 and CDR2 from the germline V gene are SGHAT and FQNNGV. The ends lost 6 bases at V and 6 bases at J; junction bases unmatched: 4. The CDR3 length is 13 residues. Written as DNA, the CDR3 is TGTGCCAGCAGTTACGACAGGGATGAAAAACTGTTTTTT. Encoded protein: CASSYDRDEKLFF.

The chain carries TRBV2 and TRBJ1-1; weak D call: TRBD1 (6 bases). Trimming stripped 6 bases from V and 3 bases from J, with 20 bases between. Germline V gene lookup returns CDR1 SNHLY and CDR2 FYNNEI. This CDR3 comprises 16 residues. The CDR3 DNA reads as TGTGCCAGCAGAGCCTCACAGGGTGCCCTTTACACTGAAGCTTTCTTT. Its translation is CASRASQGALYTEAFF.

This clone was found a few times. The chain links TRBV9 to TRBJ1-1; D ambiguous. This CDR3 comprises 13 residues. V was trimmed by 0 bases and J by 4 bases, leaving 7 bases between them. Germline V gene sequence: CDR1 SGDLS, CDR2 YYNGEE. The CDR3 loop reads CASSVASGTEAFF. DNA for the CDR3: TGTGCCAGCAGCGTAGCTTCGGGCACTGAAGCTTTCTTT.

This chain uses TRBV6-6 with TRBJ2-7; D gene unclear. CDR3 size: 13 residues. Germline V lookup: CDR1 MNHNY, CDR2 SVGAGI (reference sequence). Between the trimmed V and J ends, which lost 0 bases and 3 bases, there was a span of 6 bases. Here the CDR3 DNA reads TGTGCCAGCAGTTACTCTGAGGACTACGAGCAGTACTTC. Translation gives CASSYSEDYEQYF.

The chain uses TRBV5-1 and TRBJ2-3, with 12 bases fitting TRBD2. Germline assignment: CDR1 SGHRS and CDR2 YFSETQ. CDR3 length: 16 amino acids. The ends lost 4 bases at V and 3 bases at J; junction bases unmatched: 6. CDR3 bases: TGCGCCAGCAGCCCTAGCGGGGGGGCCCGGACAGATACGCAGTATTTT. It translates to CASSPSGGARTDTQYF.

CDR3 amino acids: CATTGTSGEKLFF. CDR3 DNA: TGTGCCACCACGGGGACATCGGGGGAAAAACTGTTTTTT. V and J are TRBV19 and TRBJ1-4; possible D gene TRBD1, 6 bases. The CDR3 spans 13 residues. CDR1 is LNHDA and CDR2 is SQIVND in the germline V gene (reference sequence). The V and J ends lost 10 bases and 8 bases respectively, with 17 bases between them.

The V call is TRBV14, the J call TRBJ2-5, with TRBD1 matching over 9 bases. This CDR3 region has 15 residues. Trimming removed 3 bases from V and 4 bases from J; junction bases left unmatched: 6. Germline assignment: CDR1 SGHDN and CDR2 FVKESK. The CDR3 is CASSHGQGMGETQYF. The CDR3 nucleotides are TGTGCCAGCAGCCACGGACAGGGGATGGGAGAGACCCAGTACTTC.